These T cell receptor beta chains were read from a single sample in a study of T cells after posttransplantation cyclophosphamide. Profiling relied on immunoSEQ multiplex PCR, and the TCRdb table lists in-frame clones only, not all of them. This sample has a few thousand clones, with over 70% found just once. The sample here was PBMCs, taken after an allogeneic stem cell transplant with a calcineurin inhibitor and methotrexate. The receptors were sampled from a male patient aged 40-50 years who received an allogeneic stem cell transplant from an unrelated donor, was CMV-positive, and had chronic GVHD only. Some T cells may be transferred from the graft donor. Both conserved end residues are part of each CDR3. The D gene is left open where the match is weak. Size is omitted from some rows. Given values are once, few, many or a class for expanded clones.

J,D,V,size,CDR3,DNA
TRBJ1-3,.,TRBV7-2,few,CASSYTLTGSGNTIYF,TGTGCCAGCAGCTACACATTGACAGGCTCTGGAAACACCATATATTTT
TRBJ1-3,.,TRBV11-2,.,CASSLNRDTIYF,TGTGCCAGCAGCTTAAATCGGGACACCATATATTTT
TRBJ2-2,.,TRBV10-3,.,CAIRTGNTGELFF,TGTGCCATCAGGACAGGGAACACCGGGGAGCTGTTTTTT
TRBJ1-2,.,TRBV6-1,.,CASSEQARGKTPGYTF,TGTGCCAGCAGTGAACAGGCCCGTGGCAAGACCCCCGGCTACACCTTC
TRBJ2-7,TRBD2,TRBV11-2,.,CASSPFGTSDSYEQYF,TGTGCCAGCAGCCCCTTTGGGACTAGCGACTCCTACGAGCAGTACTTC
TRBJ1-2,.,TRBV6-1,.,CASSEISAGYTF,TGTGCCAGCAGTGAAATATCCGCGGGCTACACCTTC
TRBJ2-2,TRBD2,TRBV9,.,CASSPRVAGETGELFF,TGTGCCAGCAGCCCCCGGGTAGCGGGGGAGACCGGGGAGCTGTTTTTT
TRBJ2-7,TRBD1,TRBV5-1,.,CASSRTEWAGQGPYEQYF,TGCGCCAGCAGCCGTACCGAGTGGGCGGGACAGGGGCCCTACGAGCAGTACTTC
TRBJ2-3,TRBD2,TRBV4-2,.,CASSQDWGTSGGRDTQYF,TGTGCCAGCAGCCAAGATTGGGGGACTAGCGGGGGGAGAGATACGCAGTATTTT
TRBJ1-1,.,TRBV11-2,.,CASSLGNSLMNTEAFF,TGTGCCAGCAGCTTAGGAAACAGCCTAATGAACACTGAAGCTTTCTTT
TRBJ2-7,TRBD1,TRBV28,.,CATRPPGQGKQYF,TGTGCCACGAGACCGCCGGGACAGGGTAAGCAGTACTTC
TRBJ2-2,.,TRBV5-1,.,CASSLGISGTGELFF,TGCGCCAGCAGCTTGGGCATCAGCGGGACCGGGGAGCTGTTTTTT
TRBJ1-1,TRBD1,TRBV2,.,CASSFLDREVEAFF,TGTGCCAGCAGCTTTCTAGACAGGGAGGTTGAAGCTTTCTTT
TRBJ2-1,TRBD2,TRBV7-9,.,CASSPRTSLTPNEQFF,TGTGCCAGCAGCCCCCGGACTAGCCTGACCCCCAATGAGCAGTTCTTC
TRBJ1-2,.,TRBV5-1,.,CASSPGGDLYGYTF,TGCGCCAGCAGCCCCGGGGGGGACCTATATGGCTACACCTTC
TRBJ2-4,TRBD1,TRBV9,once,CASSPGTAPVAKNIQYF,TGTGCCAGCAGCCCGGGGACAGCCCCCGTAGCCAAAAACATTCAGTACTTC
TRBJ1-5,TRBD1,TRBV6-1,.,CASIYDRESNQPQHF,TGTGCCAGCATCTATGACAGGGAGAGCAATCAGCCCCAGCATTTT
TRBJ1-5,.,TRBV19,few,CASSISSNQPQHF,TGTGCCAGTAGTATATCCAGTAATCAGCCCCAGCATTTT
TRBJ2-3,.,TRBV7-2,.,CASSADRSTDTQYF,TGTGCCAGCAGCGCAGACAGGAGCACAGATACGCAGTATTTT
TRBJ1-5,TRBD1,TRBV5-1,.,CASSLGTGGGVNQPQHF,TGCGCCAGCAGCTTGGGGACAGGGGGAGGAGTCAATCAGCCCCAGCATTTT
TRBJ2-7,TRBD1,TRBV5-1,once,CASSWGDRTQQYF,TGCGCCAGCAGCTGGGGGGACAGGACACAACAGTACTTC
TRBJ1-5,TRBD1,TRBV18,once,CASSPIGGQGAGQPQHF,TGTGCCAGCTCACCGATCGGAGGACAGGGGGCCGGTCAGCCCCAGCATTTT
TRBJ1-3,.,TRBV12-5,few,CASGPGSSGNTIYF,TGTGCTAGTGGCCCGGGGTCCTCTGGAAACACCATATATTTT
TRBJ2-7,.,TRBV30,.,CAWSPIGTYEQYF,TGTGCCTGGAGTCCCATCGGGACCTACGAGCAGTACTTC
TRBJ1-2,.,TRBV7-2,.,CASSSWTGNYGYTF,TGTGCCAGCAGCTCCTGGACTGGAAACTATGGCTACACCTTC
TRBJ2-2,.,TRBV5-6,once,CASSVPGEGTGELFF,TGTGCCAGCAGCGTACCGGGGGAAGGCACCGGGGAGCTGTTTTTT
TRBJ2-7,.,TRBV7-3,few,CASSLTRVDEQYF,TGTGCCAGCAGCTTAACCCGGGTCGACGAGCAGTACTTC
TRBJ2-7,TRBD1,TRBV7-9,.,CASSRQDRGYEQYF,TGTGCCAGCAGCCGTCAGGACAGGGGTTACGAGCAGTACTTC
TRBJ1-2,.,TRBV19,.,CASSTDTWHLGYTF,TGTGCCAGTAGTACGGACACTTGGCATCTGGGCTACACCTTC
TRBJ1-2,TRBD1,TRBV15,.,CATSRDTGGVNYGYTF,TGTGCCACCAGCAGGGATACAGGGGGCGTGAACTATGGCTACACCTTC
TRBJ2-7,.,TRBV10-1,.,CATDAGALVEQYF,TGCGCCACCGATGCGGGGGCCCTGGTCGAGCAGTACTTC
TRBJ2-2,.,TRBV18,.,CASSGTRQARTGELFF,TGTGCCAGCTCAGGGACCAGACAGGCGAGAACCGGGGAGCTGTTTTTT
TRBJ2-3,TRBD2,TRBV5-4,.,CASSYLLAGGSTDTQYF,TGTGCCAGCAGCTACCTACTAGCGGGAGGGAGCACAGATACGCAGTATTTT
TRBJ2-1,TRBD2,TRBV19,.,CASNAGLASNEQFF,TGTGCCAGTAACGCGGGACTAGCGAGCAATGAGCAGTTCTTC
TRBJ2-2,.,TRBV5-1,.,CASSLISDTGELFF,TGCGCCAGCAGCTTGATATCCGACACCGGGGAGCTGTTTTTT